Listed below are T cell receptor beta chains from one sample, sequenced in a study of T cells after yellow fever vaccination. TCRdb ran MiXCR on the 5' RACE reads and lists one entry per CDR3 protein. The table has some 80,000 distinct CDR3 sequences, roughly 15% seen once. The sample in question was CD8+ T cells not binding an NS4B(214-222) dextramer, sorted from PBMCs, obtained about 21 days after the first yellow fever vaccination. The receptor set was obtained from a young man who received the YFV17D yellow fever vaccine. Each CDR3 is given with its conserved first and last residue. D genes are given only for firm matches. Clone size is given for some rows only: seen once, a few or many times, or a class if the clone is expanded.

size,length,J,V,D,DNA,CDR3
few,15,TRBJ2-7,TRBV4-3,TRBD2,TGCGCCAGCAGCCAAGAAGCTAGCGGGGTTTCCGAGCAGTACTTC,CASSQEASGVSEQYF
few,15,TRBJ2-2,TRBV7-6,NA,TGTGCCAGCAGCGTAAGCGGACGGACCACCGGGGAGCTGTTTTTT,CASSVSGRTTGELFF
few,15,TRBJ2-7,TRBV11-2,NA,TGTGCCAGCAGCTTGGGGGTCGGGGGCTCCTACGAGCAGTACTTC,CASSLGVGGSYEQYF
NA,12,TRBJ1-1,TRBV10-3,NA,TGTGCCATCAAGACAGTGAACACTGAAGCTTTCTTT,CAIKTVNTEAFF
NA,15,TRBJ2-2,TRBV10-3,NA,TGTGCCATCAGTGAGGTCTTACCGAACACCGGGGAGCTGTTTTTT,CAISEVLPNTGELFF
NA,11,TRBJ2-3,TRBV24-1,NA,TGTGCCACCAGTGATTGGGATACGCAGTATTTT,CATSDWDTQYF
few,13,TRBJ1-1,TRBV24-1,TRBD1,TGTGCCACCAGACAGGGGGTGAACACTGAAGCTTTCTTT,CATRQGVNTEAFF
NA,14,TRBJ2-1,TRBV23-1,NA,TGCGCCAGCAGACGAACGACAAGGGGCGGTGAGCAGTTCTTC,CASRRTTRGGEQFF
NA,17,TRBJ2-1,TRBV24-1,TRBD1,TGTGCCACCAGTGACCCGGGACAGGGGTTTGGCTACAATGAGCAGTTCTTC,CATSDPGQGFGYNEQFF
few,13,TRBJ2-1,TRBV4-3,NA,TGCGCCAGCAGCCAAGATATACCCGATGAGCAGTTCTTC,CASSQDIPDEQFF
NA,20,TRBJ2-6,TRBV23-1,NA,TGCGCCAGCGAACGCGACGGGCAGCCAGAGACCAACTCTGGGGCCAACGTCCTGACTTTC,CASERDGQPETNSGANVLTF
few,15,TRBJ2-3,TRBV6-2/TRBV6-3,TRBD1,TGTGCCAGCAGCCCCGGACAGGGCCCCACAGATACGCAGTATTTT,CASSPGQGPTDTQYF
NA,15,TRBJ1-1,TRBV7-3,TRBD1,TGTGCCAGCAGCTACTCCGGGACAGGGCGTACTGAAGCTTTCTTT,CASSYSGTGRTEAFF
few,15,TRBJ2-1,TRBV12-3/TRBV12-4,NA,TGTGCCAGCAGTTATTGGGGGGGACAGTTGGGTGAGCAGTTCTTC,CASSYWGGQLGEQFF
few,13,TRBJ2-1,TRBV10-3,NA,TGTGCCATCGGTGACCCGTCCTACAATGAGCAGTTCTTC,CAIGDPSYNEQFF
NA,12,TRBJ1-1,TRBV5-1,NA,TGCGCCAGCAGCTTTCGTGACTCTGAAGCTTTCTTT,CASSFRDSEAFF
many,14,TRBJ1-1,TRBV4-1,NA,TGCGCCAGCAGCCAAGGGATTACCGGAGGGTCAGCTTTCTTT,CASSQGITGGSAFF
few,13,TRBJ2-1,TRBV7-9,NA,TGTGCCAGCAGCTCCGGACAGTACAATGAGCAGTTCTTC,CASSSGQYNEQFF
NA,14,TRBJ2-5,TRBV7-6,NA,TGTGCCAGCAGCGGGCTTGGGGGGCTAGAGACCCAGTACTTC,CASSGLGGLETQYF
NA,18,TRBJ2-5,TRBV4-3,TRBD1,TGCGCCAGCAGCCAAGAAGGGCCCCCGACAGGGGGCTGGGAGACCCAGTACTTC,CASSQEGPPTGGWETQYF
few,15,TRBJ2-1,TRBV29-1,TRBD2,TGCAGCGTTGAAGACAGGCGGGGGGTCAACAATGAGCAGTTCTTC,CSVEDRRGVNNEQFF
few,18,TRBJ2-1,TRBV4-3,TRBD2,TGCGCCAGCAGCTCGCAGACTAGCGGGGGGGCATCCTACAATGAGCAGTTCTTC,CASSSQTSGGASYNEQFF
NA,13,TRBJ2-7,TRBV5-1,NA,TGCGCCAGCAGCTTGGGCGGAATCTACGAGCAGTACTTC,CASSLGGIYEQYF
few,14,TRBJ1-1,TRBV5-1,NA,TGCGCCAGCAGCTTTAGGTACGGGAACACTGAAGCTTTCTTT,CASSFRYGNTEAFF
few,15,TRBJ2-3,TRBV6-2/TRBV6-3,NA,TGTGCCAGCAGTACCCTAGGGACTAGCACAGATACGCAGTATTTT,CASSTLGTSTDTQYF
NA,13,TRBJ2-2,TRBV4-1,NA,TGCGCCAGCAGCCAAGGGTTTTCCGGGGAGCTGTTTTTT,CASSQGFSGELFF